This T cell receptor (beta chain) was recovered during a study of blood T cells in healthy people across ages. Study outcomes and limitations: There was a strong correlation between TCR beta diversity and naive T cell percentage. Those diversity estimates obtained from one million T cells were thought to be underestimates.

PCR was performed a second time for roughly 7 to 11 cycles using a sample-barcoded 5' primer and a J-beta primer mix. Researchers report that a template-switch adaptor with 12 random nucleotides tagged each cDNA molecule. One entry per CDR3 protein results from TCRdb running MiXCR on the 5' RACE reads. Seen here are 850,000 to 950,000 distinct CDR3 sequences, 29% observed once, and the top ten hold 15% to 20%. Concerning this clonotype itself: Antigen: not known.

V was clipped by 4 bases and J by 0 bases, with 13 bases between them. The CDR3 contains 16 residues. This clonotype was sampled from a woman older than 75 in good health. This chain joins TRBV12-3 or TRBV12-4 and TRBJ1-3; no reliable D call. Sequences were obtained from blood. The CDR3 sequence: CASSSVQRSSGNTIYF. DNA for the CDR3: TGTGCCAGCAGTTCAGTACAGAGAAGCTCTGGAAACACCATATATTTT.